What follows describes a single T cell receptor (beta chain). Trimming removed 11 bases from V and 4 bases from J, with 17 bases in between. The CDR3 covers 13 residues. Germline-derived CDR1 and CDR2 are ENHRY and SYGVKD. Under the authors' procedure: How many nucleated cells were present was estimated from reference gene primer amplification. Clones were sequenced by immunoSEQ multiplex PCR, and TCRdb holds only the in-frame ones, with some missing. V and J calls and clone size are given by that table; D and trimming were obtained from the DNA. The sample records over 150,000 clones, 84% being singletons. The sample is drawn from a study of blood T cell repertoires in COVID-19. About the study: Samples representing acute and convalescent COVID-19 were sourced from the United States, Italy and Spain. In each case, the material was cDNA or gDNA derived from T cells, B-cell-depleted T cells, or PBMCs.

The genes are TRBV10-3 and TRBJ2-5; maybe TRBD2 (6 bases). Material for sequencing was peripheral blood. This receptor was obtained from a man aged 18 to 30 with active or convalescent COVID-19. CDR3 in amino acids: CAATGEWAETQYF. CDR3 bases: TGTGCCGCCACGGGGGAATGGGCAGAGACCCAGTACTTC.